This TCR beta chain was obtained from a study of blood T cell repertoires in COVID-19. This CDR3 has 18 residues. Germline V gene sequence: CDR1 SNHLY, CDR2 FYNNEI. V was pared by 0 bases and J by 7 bases, with 22 bases between. TCRdb's table, derived via immunoSEQ multiplex PCR, lists solely in-frame clones and lacks some. The sample lists 250,000 to 300,000 clones, about nine tenths occurring once. The TCR comes from a woman aged 50 to 60 who had recovered from COVID-19. The sample comprised peripheral blood. This rearrangement joins TRBV2 to TRBJ2-1; a possible D gene is TRBD2 (6 bases). Here the CDR3 DNA reads TGTGCCAGCAGTGAAGCGCGATGGGGAACAGCCCGGGGGAATGAGCAGTTCTTC. Its translation is CASSEARWGTARGNEQFF.